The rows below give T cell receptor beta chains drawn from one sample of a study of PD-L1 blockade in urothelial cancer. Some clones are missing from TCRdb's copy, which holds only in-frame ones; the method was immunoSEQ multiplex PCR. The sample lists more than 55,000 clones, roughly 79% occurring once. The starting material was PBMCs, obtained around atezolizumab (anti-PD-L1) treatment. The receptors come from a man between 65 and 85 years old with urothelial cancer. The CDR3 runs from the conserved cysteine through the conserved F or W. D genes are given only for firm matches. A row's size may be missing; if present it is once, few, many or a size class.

CASSSPGSEQYF TGTGCCAGCAGTTCCCCTGGGAGCGAGCAGTACTTC TRBJ2-7 - - TRBV27
CASSRTSGNTNEQFF TGTGCCAGCAGCCGAACTAGCGGGAATACGAATGAGCAGTTCTTC TRBJ2-1 TRBD2 - TRBV6-5
CASSQGPLRDRDNEQFF TGCGCCAGCAGCCAAGGGCCCCTTCGGGACAGGGACAATGAGCAGTTCTTC TRBJ2-1 TRBD1 - TRBV4-1
CAWSREGRDSPLHF TGTGCCTGGAGTAGAGAAGGGCGGGATTCACCCCTCCACTTT TRBJ1-6 - - TRBV30
CASSWGPLLTNTGELFF TGTGCCAGCAGCTGGGGGCCCCTCCTTACGAACACCGGGGAGCTGTTTTTT TRBJ2-2 - few TRBV13
CASSQDLAAYNEQFF TGTGCCAGCAGCCAAGATCTGGCTGCCTACAATGAGCAGTTCTTC TRBJ2-1 - - TRBV4-2
CASSEAESGEVHEQYF TGTGCCAGCAGTGAAGCAGAATCAGGGGAAGTTCACGAGCAGTACTTC TRBJ2-7 - - TRBV2
CAISEGPLTAATNEKLFF TGTGCCATCAGTGAGGGGCCCTTGACAGCAGCAACTAATGAAAAACTGTTTTTT TRBJ1-4 - - TRBV10-3
CASTPGTAQYF TGTGCCAGCACCCCGGGAACGGCCCAGTACTTC TRBJ2-5 - - TRBV2
CASSPTSGSYNEQFF TGTGCCAGCAGCCCTACTAGCGGGAGTTACAATGAGCAGTTCTTC TRBJ2-1 TRBD2 - TRBV5-4
CASSPAGAGGEETQYF TGTGCCAGCAGCCCCGCCGGGGCAGGGGGCGAGGAGACCCAGTACTTC TRBJ2-5 TRBD1 - TRBV4-2
CATSRGGGAYNEQFF TGTGCCACCAGCAGAGGCGGGGGCGCTTACAATGAGCAGTTCTTC TRBJ2-1 - - TRBV15
CASSLDGVVETQYF TGTGCCAGCAGCTTAGACGGTGTCGTCGAGACCCAGTACTTC TRBJ2-5 - - TRBV7-8
CASSAVLGRTDTQYF TGTGCCAGCAGTGCCGTGCTGGGGCGGACAGATACGCAGTATTTT TRBJ2-3 - once TRBV6-1
CASSFGQGSGDTF - TRBJ1-2 - - TRBV11-3
CASTETGGSNTEAFF TGTGCCAGCACCGAGACAGGGGGATCGAACACTGAAGCTTTCTTT TRBJ1-1 TRBD1 - TRBV2
CASSLQETQYF TGTGCCAGCAGCCTCCAAGAGACCCAGTACTTC TRBJ2-5 - once TRBV9
CASSQEVQANGYTF TGCGCCAGCAGCCAAGAGGTACAGGCAAATGGCTACACCTTC TRBJ1-2 - once TRBV4-1
CASSLGQASGNTIYF TGCGCCAGCAGCTTGGGGCAGGCCTCTGGAAACACCATATATTTT TRBJ1-3 - few TRBV5-1
CASSESSYEQYF TGCGCCAGCAGCGAGAGCTCCTACGAGCAGTACTTC TRBJ2-7 - - TRBV5-1
CASTHGLLSNQPQHF TGTGCCAGTACCCATGGCCTGCTTAGCAATCAGCCCCAGCATTTT TRBJ1-5 - - TRBV21-1
CASSFTGGTEAFF TGCGCCAGCAGCTTTACAGGGGGCACTGAAGCTTTCTTT TRBJ1-1 TRBD1 many TRBV5-1
CASQPGQVSYNEQFF TGTGCCAGCCAGCCGGGACAGGTCTCCTACAATGAGCAGTTCTTC TRBJ2-1 TRBD1 - TRBV2
CASSLTPNTEAFF TGTGCCAGCAGCCTTACACCGAACACTGAAGCTTTCTTT TRBJ1-1 - - TRBV5-6
CASSLDGGHSEKLFF TGCGCCAGCAGCTTGGACGGGGGGCACAGTGAAAAACTGTTTTTT TRBJ1-4 - - TRBV5-1
CASSIPGSGSPLHF TGTGCCAGTAGCATCCCGGGGAGCGGTTCACCCCTCCACTTT TRBJ1-6 - - TRBV19
CASSSDFGGGEETQYF TGCGCCAGCAGCTCGGACTTTGGCGGGGGAGAAGAGACCCAGTACTTC TRBJ2-5 TRBD2 once TRBV5-1
CASSLIGGSGGKAFF TGTGCCAGCAGCTTAATCGGTGGGTCAGGGGGCAAAGCTTTCTTT TRBJ1-1 TRBD1 once TRBV11-3
CAISESVAANEKLFF TGTGCCATCAGTGAGTCGGTAGCCGCTAATGAAAAACTGTTTTTT TRBJ1-4 - - TRBV10-3
CASSITFGLAGATDTQYF TGTGCCAGTAGTATAACTTTCGGACTAGCGGGGGCCACAGATACGCAGTATTTT TRBJ2-3 TRBD2 - TRBV19
CASSWTGGNEKLFF TGTGCCAGCAGCTGGACAGGGGGGAATGAAAAACTGTTTTTT TRBJ1-4 TRBD1 - TRBV5-4
CASSYGGDSGNTIYF TGTGCCAGCAGTTACGGGGGGGACTCTGGAAACACCATATATTTT TRBJ1-3 - - TRBV6-5
CASSLGTVQETQYF TGCGCCAGCAGCTTGGGGACAGTCCAAGAGACCCAGTACTTC TRBJ2-5 - - TRBV5-1
CATSSGGTNEKLFF TGTGCCACCAGCAGCGGGGGAACTAATGAAAAACTGTTTTTT TRBJ1-4 - - TRBV15
CASSPTSFGTGELFF TGTGCCAGCAGTCCGACTAGCTTCGGAACCGGGGAGCTGTTTTTT TRBJ2-2 TRBD2 - TRBV7-2
CASSPDRGQTQYF TGTGCCAGCTCACCCGACAGGGGACAGACCCAGTACTTC TRBJ2-5 TRBD1 - TRBV18
CASSLTLAGGYTF TGTGCCAGCAGTTTAACCCTGGCAGGGGGCTACACCTTC TRBJ1-2 - - TRBV28
CASSLGGMENTEAFF TGTGCCAGCAGCTTGGGAGGAATGGAGAACACTGAAGCTTTCTTT TRBJ1-1 - - TRBV7-3
CASSIGGTYSNQPQHF TGTGCCAGTAGTATAGGAGGGACATATAGCAATCAGCCCCAGCATTTT TRBJ1-5 - - TRBV19
CASMGLAGAYEQYF TGTGCCAGCATGGGACTCGCGGGGGCCTACGAGCAGTACTTC TRBJ2-7 TRBD2 - TRBV6-5
CASSTTSGGATEQFF TGTGCCAGCAGCACAACTAGCGGGGGGGCCACTGAGCAGTTCTTC TRBJ2-1 TRBD2 - TRBV11-2
CASKGTGFYNEQFF TGTGCCAGCAAGGGGACAGGGTTTTACAATGAGCAGTTCTTC TRBJ2-1 TRBD1 few TRBV6-6
CASTPQVGNTEAFF TGTGCCAGCACCCCTCAGGTAGGAAACACTGAAGCTTTCTTT TRBJ1-1 - - TRBV7-9
CASSLWVDTRADTQYF TGCGCCAGCAGCTTGTGGGTTGATACTAGGGCAGATACGCAGTATTTT TRBJ2-3 - - TRBV5-1
CASSLGQAPSYGYTF TGTGCCAGCAGCTTAGGACAGGCCCCCTCCTATGGCTACACCTTC TRBJ1-2 - - TRBV7-9
CASSLAPGGGYTF TGTGCCAGCAGCTTAGCCCCTGGGGGCGGCTACACCTTC TRBJ1-2 - - TRBV7-3
CASSLVAAYNEQFF TGCGCCAGCAGCTTGGTGGCGGCTTACAATGAGCAGTTCTTC TRBJ2-1 - - TRBV5-1
CASNLGRGNEQFF TGTGCCAGCAACCTGGGGCGGGGGAATGAGCAGTTCTTC TRBJ2-1 TRBD2 - TRBV5-4
CASSPGQRIQETQYF TGTGCCAGCAGCCCTGGACAGAGAATCCAAGAGACCCAGTACTTC TRBJ2-5 - - TRBV13
CASSLLQGASYEQYF TGTGCCAGCAGCCTACTACAGGGGGCGTCTTACGAGCAGTACTTC TRBJ2-7 TRBD1 - TRBV5-5